The sequence of this T cell receptor beta chain was determined in a study of blood T cell repertoires in COVID-19. Study-wide context: Samples taken during acute and convalescent COVID-19 were collected in the United States, Italy and Spain. Sources were T cells, B-cell-depleted T cells, or PBMCs; the material itself was cDNA or gDNA.

Seattle patient enrollment occurred during active infection, with longitudinal follow-up thereafter. As handled by the study authors: By means of reference gene primer amplification, nucleated cell counts were estimated. TCRdb's copy holds only in-frame clones and misses some; the assay was immunoSEQ multiplex PCR. V and J calls and clone size are copied from that table; D and trimming were computed from the DNA. The table records 390,000 or so clones, around 87% of them present only once. The V and J ends lost 4 bases and 5 bases respectively, with 17 bases between them. CDR3 length: 16 amino acids. Germline CDR1 is SGHDN and CDR2 is FVKESK.

Sequences were obtained from peripheral blood. The clonotype was recovered from a woman between 25 and 40 years old with COVID-19, enrolled during active disease. The chain joins TRBV14 to TRBJ2-2; tentative D call: TRBD2 (5 bases). The CDR3: CASSPWTPLFTGELFF. The CDR3, as DNA: TGTGCCAGCAGCCCTTGGACTCCCCTTTTTACCGGGGAGCTGTTTTTT.